Below are 18 T cell receptor beta chains sequenced from a single sample in a study of T-cell reconstitution after alpha-beta-depleted transplantation in children. As it was prepared, the TCRbeta library received unique molecular identifiers. Each CDR3 protein gets one entry after TCRdb re-called the PCR reads with MiXCR. The table records about 600,000 distinct CDR3 sequences, 10% to 15% of them present only once. The sequenced sample was PBMCs, mostly from graft donor cells, obtained 360 days after TCRalphabeta/CD19-depleted stem cell transplant. These receptor sequences come from a male patient between 10 and 17 years old who had a stem cell transplant for acute myeloid leukemia, so the T cells may come from the graft donor.

V is TRBV7-9 and J is TRBJ2-1, with TRBD2 identical over 9 bases. V dropped 5 bases and J dropped 3; count of bases not matched to a gene: 11. Germline loops: CDR1 SEHNR, CDR2 FQNEAQ (reference sequence). This CDR3 contains 17 residues. This chain's CDR3 is CASSPVGLARDYNEQFF. The CDR3 DNA reads TGTGCCAGCAGCCCTGTTGGACTAGCGCGCGACTACAATGAGCAGTTCTTC.

This clonotype occurred many times. This chain links TRBV20-1 with TRBJ2-5, with a tentative D call TRBD1 (6 bases). CDR3 size: 19 residues. Trimming took 2 bases from V and 0 from J, leaving 25 bases between them. From germline, CDR1 is DFQATT and CDR2 SNEGSKA (reference sequence). The CDR3 DNA sequence: TGCAGTGCTAGATCCATCGGTCCCTCCGGGACATTGTACCAAGAGACCCAGTACTTC. Translating gives CSARSIGPSGTLYQETQYF.

This clonotype was seen only a few times. The V gene is TRBV19, the J gene TRBJ2-3; D gene ambiguous. The ends were cut back, 4 bases at V and 1 base at J, with 6 bases in the middle. This CDR3 has 13 amino acids. Germline values: CDR1 LNHDA, CDR2 SQIVND (reference sequence). The CDR3, as DNA: TGTGCCAGTAGTACCTACGGCACAGATACGCAGTATTTT. Its translation: CASSTYGTDTQYF. The whole variable domain, remainder taken from reference TRBV19 and TRBJ2-3, is DGGITQSPKYLFRKEGQNVTLSCEQNLNHDAMYWYRQDPGQGLRLIYYSQIVNDFQKGDIAEGYSVSREKKESFPLTVTSAQKNPTAFYLCASSTYGTDTQYFGPGTRLTVL.

The CDR3 DNA reads TGTGCCAGCAGCACCCTGGGACTAGCGGGAGTGGCAGATACGCAGTATTTT. Its protein product is CASSTLGLAGVADTQYF. The J gene is TRBJ2-3, the V gene TRBV7-3; 14 bases line up with TRBD2. CDR3 size: 17 residues. The V gene's germline CDR1 is SGHTA and CDR2 FQGTGA. Losses at the gene ends were 5 bases for V and 4 bases for J; bases not matched to a gene: 8.

The chain has TRBV20-1 and TRBJ1-2, with 7 nucleotides matching TRBD1. The CDR3 length is 17 residues. V shed 5 bases and J 0 bases; nucleotides not matched to a gene: 15. Germline V gene lookup returns CDR1 DFQATT and CDR2 SNEGSKA (reference sequence). The CDR3 protein is CSARDSPNGLANYGYTF. In nucleotides, the CDR3 is TGCAGTGCTCGGGACAGTCCTAACGGGTTAGCTAACTATGGCTACACCTTC.

The rearrangement joins TRBV4-3 to TRBJ2-2; D gene uncertain. From germline, CDR1 is LGHNA and CDR2 YSLEER. The CDR3 covers 15 residues. Trimming stripped 4 bases from V and 0 bases from J, with 9 bases between. The CDR3 DNA sequence: TGCGCCAGCAGCCGGGCCGGACCGAACACCGGGGAGCTGTTTTTT. Translating gives CASSRAGPNTGELFF.

This clonotype was seen ten or more times. The rearrangement links TRBV7-6 to TRBJ2-7; a weak D match, TRBD1 (6 bases). The germline CDR1 and CDR2 sequences are SGHVS and FNYEAQ. V was clipped by 4 bases and J by 7 bases, with 11 bases between them. The CDR3 spans 12 residues. Here the CDR3 DNA reads TGTGCCAGCAGCTCTACAGGGCTTGAGCAGTACTTC. Protein product: CASSSTGLEQYF.

The chain carries TRBV12-3 or TRBV12-4 and TRBJ1-5; unclear D gene. The CDR3 loop spans 13 amino acids. Trimming left V 7 bases short and J 4 bases short, with 11 bases between. The CDR3 sequence is CASTPVGNQPQHF. In DNA, the CDR3 is TGTGCCAGCACTCCAGTGGGTAATCAGCCCCAGCATTTT.

The chain has TRBV7-6 and TRBJ2-3; the D gene is possibly TRBD1 (6 bases). Germline V gives CDR1 SGHVS, CDR2 FNYEAQ. Trimming stripped 2 bases from V and 0 bases from J, with 12 bases between. CDR3 length: 16 amino acids. The CDR3 spells CASSLWTERSTDTQYF. The DNA for the CDR3 is TGTGCCAGCAGCTTATGGACAGAGCGCAGCACAGATACGCAGTATTTT.

The chain has TRBV7-3 and TRBJ1-1; the D is unclear. Germline V gene data show CDR1 as SGHTA and CDR2 as FQGTGA. Trimming shortened V by 8 bases and J by 7 bases, and 17 bases separated the two germline ends. The CDR3 sequence is 13 residues long. CDR3 bases: TGTGCCAGCCGACCGGACGGACGCGGTGAAGCTTTCTTT. Translation gives CASRPDGRGEAFF.

The gene calls are TRBV7-8 and TRBJ1-1; no clear D. V shed 2 bases and J shed 4 bases, with 14 bases lying between them. Germline values: CDR1 SGHVS, CDR2 FQNEAQ. This CDR3 comprises 15 residues. The CDR3 coding sequence is TGTGCCAGCAGCTTACATTTGGAGTTGAGCACTGAAGCTTTCTTT. Translation: CASSLHLELSTEAFF.

The V gene is TRBV6-4, the J gene TRBJ2-3, with D possibly TRBD2 on 6 matching bases. The length of the CDR3 is 16 residues. V shed 3 bases and J shed 0 bases, with 13 bases lying between them. Germline lookup yields CDR1 MRHNA and CDR2 SNTAGT. The CDR3 DNA reads TGTGCCAGCAGTGAGTTGAGCGGAGGGAGCACAGATACGCAGTATTTT. This translates into CASSELSGGSTDTQYF.

CDR3 residues: CASSLIMDEQYF. The CDR3 DNA reads as TGTGCCAGCAGCTTGATTATGGACGAGCAGTACTTC. This chain joins TRBV5-6 and TRBJ2-7; D call uncertain. V lost 1 base to trimming and J lost 5 bases, with 7 bases between them. The CDR3 is 12 amino acids. Germline V gene data show CDR1 as SGHDT and CDR2 as YYEEEE. Full variable domain (outside the CDR3, taken from reference TRBV5-6 and TRBJ2-7): DAGVTQSPTHLIKTRGQQVTLRCSPKSGHDTVSWYQQALGQGPQFIFQYYEEEERQRGNFPDRFSGHQFPNYSSELNVNALLLGDSALYLCASSLIMDEQYFGPGTRLTVT.

This clonotype occurred many times. This rearrangement joins TRBV28 to TRBJ1-2; possible D gene TRBD1, 5 bases. The CDR3 has 13 amino acids. Per the germline V gene, CDR1 is MDHEN and CDR2 is SYDVKM. V shed 5 bases and J shed 3 bases, with 10 bases lying between them. The CDR3 region is CASSPGRYYGYTF. The CDR3 DNA is TGTGCCAGCAGTCCGGGACGGTACTATGGCTACACCTTC.

The rearrangement joins TRBV7-3 to TRBJ2-5; a possible D gene is TRBD2 (7 bases). The V gene lost 5 bases and the J gene lost 0 bases, with 16 bases spanning the gap. The CDR3 totals 16 residues. Germline CDR1 SGHTA, CDR2 FQGTGA. The chain's CDR3 is CASSRGGRGYQETQYF. CDR3 sequence (DNA): TGTGCCAGCAGCCGAGGGGGGAGGGGGTACCAAGAGACCCAGTACTTC. Filled out from reference TRBV7-3 and TRBJ2-5, the complete variable domain reads GAGVSQTPSNKVTEKGKYVELRCDPISGHTALYWYRQSLGQGPEFLIYFQGTGAADDSGLPNDRFFAVRPEGSVSTLKIQRTERGDSAVYLCASSRGGRGYQETQYFGPGTRLLVL.

This clonotype was seen many times. This chain connects TRBV12-3 or TRBV12-4 to TRBJ2-5; perhaps TRBD1 as D (5 bases). Trimming removed 3 bases from V and 6 bases from J, with 8 bases in between. CDR3 size: 12 residues. CDR3 in amino acids: CASSFLGQTQYF. CDR3 sequence (DNA): TGTGCCAGCAGTTTCTTGGGGCAGACCCAGTACTTC.

The chain uses TRBV20-1 and TRBJ2-6, with D hard to call. V lost 5 bases and J 0 bases, leaving 11 bases between the germline ends. Germline-derived CDR1 and CDR2 are DFQATT and SNEGSKA (reference sequence). The CDR3 consists of 15 residues. The CDR3 region is CSALPVPSGANVLTF. The DNA for the CDR3 is TGCAGTGCTCTCCCAGTCCCCTCTGGGGCCAACGTCCTGACTTTC.

This clonotype has a handful of counts. V and J are TRBV28 and TRBJ2-7; tentatively, D is TRBD1 (5 bases). CDR1 MDHEN and CDR2 SYDVKM come from the germline V gene. Trimming removed 1 base from V and 2 bases from J, with 21 bases in between. There are 18 residues in the CDR3. CDR3 sequence reads: CASSLLSFVTESPYEQYF. As DNA, the CDR3 is TGTGCCAGCAGTTTATTGAGTTTCGTGACAGAGTCCCCCTACGAGCAGTACTTC.